This T cell receptor (beta chain) emerged from a study of shared clonotypes between healthy human individuals. It was into CD45RA+ naive and CD45RA-negative memory subsets that the CD4+ cells were split. V shed 3 bases and J shed 6 bases, with 10 bases lying between them. Per the germline V gene, CDR1 is MRHNA and CDR2 is SNTAGT. This CDR3 comprises 13 residues. The repertoire was sequenced with immunoSEQ multiplex PCR; TCRdb's copy has only in-frame clones and lacks some. The repertoire consists of about 2.4 million clones, with approximately 94% occurring once and the leading ten covering 0.11% to 0.15%.

The V gene is TRBV6-4, the J gene TRBJ2-3; D remains ambiguous. The TCR sequence derives from a man between 18 and 35 years old in good health. What was sequenced was naive CD4+ T cells sorted from blood. This sample's subset: CD45RA+ positively selected. CDR3 DNA: TGTGCCAGCAGTGATGGGCCGACGGATACGCAGTATTTT. As protein: CASSDGPTDTQYF.